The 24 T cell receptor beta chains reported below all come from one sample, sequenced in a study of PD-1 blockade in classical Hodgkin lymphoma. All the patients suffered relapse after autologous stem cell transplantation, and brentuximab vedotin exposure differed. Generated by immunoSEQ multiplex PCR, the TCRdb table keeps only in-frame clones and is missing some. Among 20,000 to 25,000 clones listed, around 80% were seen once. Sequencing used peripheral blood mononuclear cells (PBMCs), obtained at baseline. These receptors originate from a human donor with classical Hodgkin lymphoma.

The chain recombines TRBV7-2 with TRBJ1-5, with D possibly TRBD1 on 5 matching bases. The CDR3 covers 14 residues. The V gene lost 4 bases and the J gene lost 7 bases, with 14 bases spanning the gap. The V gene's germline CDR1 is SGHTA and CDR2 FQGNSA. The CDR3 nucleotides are TGTGCCAGCAGCTATGTAGGGGCAAAACAGCCCCAGCATTTT. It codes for CASSYVGAKQPQHF. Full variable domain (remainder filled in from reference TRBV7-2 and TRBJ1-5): GAGVSQSPSNKVTEKGKDVELRCDPISGHTALYWYRQSLGQGLEFLIYFQGNSAPDKSGLPSDRFSAERTGGSVSTLTIQRTQQEDSAVYLCASSYVGAKQPQHFGDGTRLSIL.

The CDR3 DNA reads TGCGCCAGCAGCTTGGCCCAGGCGGGACACGAGCAGTACTTC. It codes for CASSLAQAGHEQYF. The chain is built from TRBV5-1 and TRBJ2-7, with D perhaps matching TRBD2 (6 bases). Trimming left V 0 bases short and J 5 bases short, with 12 bases between. The CDR3 sequence is 14 residues long. Germline V lookup: CDR1 SGHRS, CDR2 YFSETQ.

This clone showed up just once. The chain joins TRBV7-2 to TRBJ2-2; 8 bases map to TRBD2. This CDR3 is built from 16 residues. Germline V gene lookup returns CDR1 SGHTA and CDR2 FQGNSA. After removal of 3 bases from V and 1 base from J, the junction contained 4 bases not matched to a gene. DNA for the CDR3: TGTGCCAGCAGCTTCCCAGCGGGGGAGAACACCGGGGAGCTGTTTTTT. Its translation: CASSFPAGENTGELFF.

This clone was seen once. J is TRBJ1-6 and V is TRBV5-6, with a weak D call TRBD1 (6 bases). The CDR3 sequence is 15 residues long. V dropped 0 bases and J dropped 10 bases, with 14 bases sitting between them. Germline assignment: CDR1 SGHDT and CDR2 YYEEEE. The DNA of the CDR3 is TGTGCCAGCAGCTTGGGAGGCCAGGGGAGCTCACCCCTCCACTTT. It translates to CASSLGGQGSSPLHF.

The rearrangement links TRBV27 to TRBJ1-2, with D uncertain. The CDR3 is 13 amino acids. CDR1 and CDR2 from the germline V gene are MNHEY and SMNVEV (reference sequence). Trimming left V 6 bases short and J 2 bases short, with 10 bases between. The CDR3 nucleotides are TGTGCCAGCAGCCAGGTGGGGAACTATGGCTACACCTTC. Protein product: CASSQVGNYGYTF.

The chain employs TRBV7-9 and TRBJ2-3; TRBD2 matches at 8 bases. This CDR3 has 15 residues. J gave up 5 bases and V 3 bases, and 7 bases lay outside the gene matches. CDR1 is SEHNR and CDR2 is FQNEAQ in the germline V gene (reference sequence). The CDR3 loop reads CASSFPAGGQDTQYF. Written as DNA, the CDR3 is TGTGCCAGCAGCTTTCCGGCGGGGGGACAAGATACGCAGTATTTT.

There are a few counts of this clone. In nucleotides, the CDR3 is TGTGCCAGCAGCGGGAGAGCGGGGGGGAACACCGGGGAGCTGTTTTTT. Translated: CASSGRAGGNTGELFF. The V call is TRBV13, the J call TRBJ2-2; 9 bases align to TRBD2. Germline V gene data show CDR1 as PRHDT and CDR2 as FYEKMQ (reference sequence). This CDR3 comprises 16 residues. V was clipped by 5 bases and J by 1 base; unmatched bases: 5.

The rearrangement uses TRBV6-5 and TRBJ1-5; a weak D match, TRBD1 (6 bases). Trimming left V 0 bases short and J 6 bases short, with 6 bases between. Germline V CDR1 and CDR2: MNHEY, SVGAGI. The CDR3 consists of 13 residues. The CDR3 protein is CASSYSGAQPQHF. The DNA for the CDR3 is TGTGCCAGCAGTTACTCGGGGGCTCAGCCCCAGCATTTT.

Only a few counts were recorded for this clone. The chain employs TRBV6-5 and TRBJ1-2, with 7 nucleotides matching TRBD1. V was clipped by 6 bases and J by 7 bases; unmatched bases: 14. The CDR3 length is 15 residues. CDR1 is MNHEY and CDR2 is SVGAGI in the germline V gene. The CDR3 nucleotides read TGTGCCAGCAGAGTAACAAGGGACAGTCAGGGTGGCTACACCTTC. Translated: CASRVTRDSQGGYTF.

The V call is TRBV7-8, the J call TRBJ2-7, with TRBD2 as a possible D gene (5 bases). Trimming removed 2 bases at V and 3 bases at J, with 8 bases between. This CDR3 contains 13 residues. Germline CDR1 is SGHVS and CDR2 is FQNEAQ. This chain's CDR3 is CASSLIGDYEQYF. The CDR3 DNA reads TGTGCCAGCAGCTTAATCGGGGACTACGAGCAGTACTTC. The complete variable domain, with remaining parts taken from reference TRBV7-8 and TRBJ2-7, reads GAGVSQSPRYKVAKRGQDVALRCDPISGHVSLFWYQQALGQGPEFLTYFQNEAQLDKSGLPSDRFFAERPEGSVSTLKIQRTQQEDSAVYLCASSLIGDYEQYFGPGTRLTVT.

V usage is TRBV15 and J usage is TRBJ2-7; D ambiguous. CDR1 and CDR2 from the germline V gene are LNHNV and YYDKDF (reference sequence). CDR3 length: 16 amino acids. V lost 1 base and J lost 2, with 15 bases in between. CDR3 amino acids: CATSRAKTQAAYEQYF. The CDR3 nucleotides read TGTGCCACCAGCAGAGCTAAAACCCAGGCCGCCTACGAGCAGTACTTC.

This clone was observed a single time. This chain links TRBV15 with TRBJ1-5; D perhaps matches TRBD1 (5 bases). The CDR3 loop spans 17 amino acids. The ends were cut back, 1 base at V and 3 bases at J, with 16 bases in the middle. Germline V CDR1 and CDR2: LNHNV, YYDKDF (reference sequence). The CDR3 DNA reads TGTGCCACCAGCAGAGCCTTTGGAGGGGATTCCAATCAGCCCCAGCATTTT. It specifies CATSRAFGGDSNQPQHF. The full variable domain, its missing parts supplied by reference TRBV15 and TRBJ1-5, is DAMVIQNPRYQVTQFGKPVTLSCSQTLNHNVMYWYQQKSSQAPKLLFHYYDKDFNNEADTPDNFQSRRPNTSFCFLDIRSPGLGDTAMYLCATSRAFGGDSNQPQHFGDGTRLSIL.

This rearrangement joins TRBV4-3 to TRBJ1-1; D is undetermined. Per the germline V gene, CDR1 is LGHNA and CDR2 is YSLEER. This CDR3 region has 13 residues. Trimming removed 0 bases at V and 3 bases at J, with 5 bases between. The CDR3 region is CASSQDGYTEAFF. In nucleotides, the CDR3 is TGCGCCAGCAGCCAAGATGGCTACACTGAAGCTTTCTTT.

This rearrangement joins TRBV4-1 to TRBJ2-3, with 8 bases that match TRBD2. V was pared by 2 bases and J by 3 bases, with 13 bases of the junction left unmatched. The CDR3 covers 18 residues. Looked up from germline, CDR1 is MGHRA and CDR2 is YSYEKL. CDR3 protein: CASSQIVRTSLYTDTQYF. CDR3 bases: TGCGCCAGCAGCCAAATTGTAAGGACTAGCTTATATACAGATACGCAGTATTTT.

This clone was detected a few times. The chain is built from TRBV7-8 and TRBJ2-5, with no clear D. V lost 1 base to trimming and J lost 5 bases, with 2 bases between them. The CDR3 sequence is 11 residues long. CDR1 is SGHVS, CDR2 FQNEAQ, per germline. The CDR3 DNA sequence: TGTGCCAGCAGCTTAGTGGAGACCCAGTACTTC. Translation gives CASSLVETQYF.

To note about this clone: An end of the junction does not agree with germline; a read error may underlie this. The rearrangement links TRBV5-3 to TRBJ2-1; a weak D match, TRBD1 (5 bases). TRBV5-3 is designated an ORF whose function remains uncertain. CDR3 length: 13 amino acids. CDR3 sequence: CASSFPGQDEQFF. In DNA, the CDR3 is TGTGCCAGCAGCTTCCCAGGGCAAGATGAGCAGTTCTTC.

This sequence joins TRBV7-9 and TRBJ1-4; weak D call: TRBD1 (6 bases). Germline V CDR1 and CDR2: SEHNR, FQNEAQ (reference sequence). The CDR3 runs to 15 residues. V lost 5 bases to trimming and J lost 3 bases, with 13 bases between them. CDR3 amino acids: CASSHGGPANEKLFF. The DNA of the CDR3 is TGTGCCAGCAGCCACGGGGGGCCAGCTAATGAAAAACTGTTTTTT.

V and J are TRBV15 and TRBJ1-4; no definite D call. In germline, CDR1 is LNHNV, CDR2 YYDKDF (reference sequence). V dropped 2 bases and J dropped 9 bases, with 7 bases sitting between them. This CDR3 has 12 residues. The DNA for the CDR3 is TGTGCCACCAGCAGACCTAACCAAAAACTGTTTTTT. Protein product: CATSRPNQKLFF. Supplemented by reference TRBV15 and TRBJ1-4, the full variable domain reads DAMVIQNPRYQVTQFGKPVTLSCSQTLNHNVMYWYQQKSSQAPKLLFHYYDKDFNNEADTPDNFQSRRPNTSFCFLDIRSPGLGDTAMYLCATSRPNQKLFFGSGTQLSVL.

In DNA form, the CDR3 reads TGTGCCAGCAGCTTAGCTGGGAGAGAACTCACTGAAGCTTTCTTT. Translating it yields CASSLAGRELTEAFF. The V and J genes are TRBV7-9 and TRBJ1-1; no firm D call. V was clipped by 0 bases and J by 4 bases, with 12 bases between them. The CDR3 runs to 15 residues. Germline V gene lookup returns CDR1 SEHNR and CDR2 FQNEAQ (reference sequence).

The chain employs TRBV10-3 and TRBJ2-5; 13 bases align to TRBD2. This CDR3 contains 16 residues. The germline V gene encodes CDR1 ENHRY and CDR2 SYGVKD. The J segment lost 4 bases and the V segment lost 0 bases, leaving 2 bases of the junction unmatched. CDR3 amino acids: CAISESGLAGAETQYF. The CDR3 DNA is TGTGCCATCAGTGAGTCAGGACTAGCGGGGGCAGAGACCCAGTACTTC.

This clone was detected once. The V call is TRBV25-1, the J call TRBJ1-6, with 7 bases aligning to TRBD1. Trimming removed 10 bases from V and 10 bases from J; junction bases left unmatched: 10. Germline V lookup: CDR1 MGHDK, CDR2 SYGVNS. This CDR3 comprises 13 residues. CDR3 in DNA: TGTGCCACCTCATTCGGGACAGCCTCACCCCTCCACTTT. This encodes CATSFGTASPLHF.

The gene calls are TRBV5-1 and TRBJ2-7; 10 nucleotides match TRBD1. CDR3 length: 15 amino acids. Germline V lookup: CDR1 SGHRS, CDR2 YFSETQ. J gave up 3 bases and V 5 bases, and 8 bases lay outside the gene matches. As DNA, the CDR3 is TGCGCCAGCAGTTTTACGGACAGGGGGAACTACGAGCAGTACTTC. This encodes CASSFTDRGNYEQYF.

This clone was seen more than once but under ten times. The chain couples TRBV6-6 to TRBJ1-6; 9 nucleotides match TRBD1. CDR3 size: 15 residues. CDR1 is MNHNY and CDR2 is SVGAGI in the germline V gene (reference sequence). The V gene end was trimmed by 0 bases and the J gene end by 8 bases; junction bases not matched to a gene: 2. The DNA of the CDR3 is TGTGCCAGCAGTTACTCGGGACAGGGAGATTCACCCCTCCACTTT. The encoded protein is CASSYSGQGDSPLHF.

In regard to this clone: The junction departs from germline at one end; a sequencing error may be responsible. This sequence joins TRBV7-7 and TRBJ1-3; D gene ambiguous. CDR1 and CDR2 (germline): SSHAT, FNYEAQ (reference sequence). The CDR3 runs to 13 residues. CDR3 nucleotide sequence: TGTGCTAGCAGCTTAAGTGCTGGAAACACCATATATTTT. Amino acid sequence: CASSLSAGNTIYF.